This T cell receptor (beta chain) came from a study of beta chain features in type 1 diabetes (dated by TCRdb to 2016 to 2019). The study in broad terms: No differences in mean age, gender distribution, total cell number or subset yield were found between patients and healthy donors. Across all samples, 107,917,701 sorted cells were examined, and cell number per subset correlated strongly with RNA yield. The study compared the TCRB repertoires of sorted circulating CD4+ T cell subsets in recently diagnosed type 1 diabetes patients with those in matched healthy donors. Whereas all 30 or so donors provided naive and central memory subsets, regulatory and stem cell-like memory subsets were isolated from just 8 patients and roughly 8 healthy donors.

Only a few counts were recorded for this clone. The target of this receptor is not known. Base qualities were left out, and no much larger clone turns up one base away. All of the isolated RNA was reverse transcribed with the High Capacity cDNA Reverse Transcription Kit, so expressed TCRB transcripts were sequenced. Deep immunoSEQ sequencing was applied to naive, central memory and regulatory T cell samples, giving an average of roughly 3.5 million total reads per sample. Sorted cells were lysed in RLT buffer, and RNA was extracted using DNase-treated RNeasy Micro or Mini kits according to cell number. Each cell subset was processed on its own to prevent cross-contamination, while patient and healthy donor samples were processed together. Using the immunoSEQ multiplex PCR, TCRB sequences were amplified from cDNA into 87-bp fragments spanning the CDR3 region. Sequencing of the amplicons was performed on the Illumina HiSeq platform. The authors' pipeline ran thus. PCR bias was corrected computationally using synthetic template baselines, and reads within Hamming distance 2 were collapsed, with unmergeable singletons discarded. Reads were aligned against IMGT so that V, D and J genes, CDR3 length and insertions or deletions at six rearrangement sites could be assigned. Within each subset, clonotype counts were normalized to sorted cell number, and only after that were true diversity and Gini coefficients computed with the tcR R package. The overlap coefficient, calculated on TCRB nucleotide sequences, was used to measure repertoire sharing. Entries here come from immuneACCESS through TCRdb and include only in-frame sequences with V and J called. Some clones fail to appear in such tables; in the studies checked, an unresolved V gene covers under half of the shortfall, and the cause of the remainder is unknown. From that table come the V and J calls and clone size; the DNA was used to work out D and trimming. In all, the sample holds approximately 140,000 clones, and 9.7% of those were seen once. The biggest ten clones account for 0.65% of the sample.

Reading the germline V gene (reference sequence) gives CDR1 DFQATT and CDR2 SNEGSKA. The CDR3 goes from the cysteine to the phenylalanine over 11 residues. Of the read, only the CDR3 DNA is kept; its 33 bases are in frame from base 1. Trimming at the junction amounts to 2 bases on V and 10 bases on J, and the germline ends lie 9 bases apart. General conclusions and limits of the study: Patients with type 1 diabetes made fewer insertions and deleted more nucleotides at VDJ recombination sites, implying thymic rearrangement abnormalities. HLA sub-analyses involved small numbers of individuals, so any influence of HLA type on TCRB rearrangement remained unresolved. Naive, central memory and regulatory TCRB repertoires appeared to be more alike among patients than among healthy donors. In all four CD4+ subsets, TCRB CDR3 length was moderately but significantly shorter in type 1 diabetes patients. Sequencing cDNA rather than genomic DNA could over-represent highly expressing activated cells, although activation and CD3 levels did not differ between groups. Shorter templates might have been favored by PCR, but patient and control samples were amplified and corrected together, so both groups would have been affected equally by any skew.

A single peripheral blood draw of approximately 120 mL on average was collected from each donor into heparinised tubes. A BD FACSAria II was used to sort naive, central memory, regulatory and stem cell-like memory CD4+ T cells with a panel that included CD45RO, CCR7, CD25, CD127, CD95 and CD27. Purity was above 95% for every sorted population. PBMCs were isolated immediately by Lymphoprep density gradient centrifugation and stained directly without culture. So that batch effects would be minimized, each experiment stained and sorted samples in pairs, pairing one healthy donor with one patient. The chain employs TRBV20-1 and TRBJ2-1, with TRBD2 as a weak D call on 5 bases. The source of this sequence is a woman aged 40 to 50 in good health. Sequencing was performed on central memory CD4+ T cells from blood. The CDR3 protein is CSARTRKEQFF. The nucleotide sequence is TGCAGTGCTAGAACTAGAAAAGAGCAGTTCTTC.